This entry concerns a single TCR beta chain. The antigen is unknown. The data were taken from a study of T cell responses to AZD1222 COVID-19 vaccine. Study-wide results and limits: Close to half of spike-specific TCRs reportedly recognize unmutated variant regions. There were repertoire samples only from the period after the peak T cell response.

Profiled with immunoSEQ multiplex PCR; TCRdb holds only in-frame clones, not every one. The table shows some 150,000 clones, with around 90% occurring only once. Second-dose schedules of about 4 or about 12 weeks were combined. This CDR3 is built from 15 residues. Unmatched junction bases numbered 12, after V lost 1 base and J lost 10 bases. The germline CDR1 and CDR2 sequences are SGHTA and FQGNSA. Material: peripheral blood, obtained 28 days after the second AZD1222 dose. This receptor was taken from an adult who received the AZD1222 COVID-19 vaccine. The genes are TRBV7-2 and TRBJ1-1; TRBD1 aligns across 7 bases. The CDR3 spells CASSLGAFRQGGAFF. The DNA of the CDR3 is TGTGCCAGCAGCTTAGGGGCATTCCGCCAGGGGGGAGCTTTCTTT.